The T cell receptor (beta chain) described here comes from a study of T cells in Graves' hyperthyroidism and ophthalmopathy. The study's findings and limits: The model anticipated ophthalmopathy a median around six months pre-onset.

Trimming cost V 1 base and J 2 bases, with 14 bases left between them. The germline CDR1 and CDR2 sequences are MGHDK and SYGVNS. CDR3 length equals 17 residues. From RNA transcripts, TCR beta CDR3 regions were amplified. TCR CDR3 regions were first amplified by RT-PCR with HTBI primers. TCRdb passed the multiplex PCR reads through MiXCR, listing each CDR3 protein once. The profile covers some 510,000 distinct CDR3 sequences, with around 45% appearing a single time and roughly 8.2% taken by the ten largest. The hyperthyroidism patients had all been newly diagnosed, and their disease duration was under 2 months. Their ages ranged from 18 to 65 years. Diagnosis rested on symptoms, serum thyroxine and TRAb, thyroid ultrasound, and orbital computed tomography. Many counts were recorded for this clonotype. Antigen: not known.

The clonotype originates from a woman aged 18-29 years with Graves' hyperthyroidism. The rearrangement joins TRBV25-1 to TRBJ1-4; D is unresolved. Sequences were obtained from peripheral blood or thyroid tissue (not recorded which). The CDR3 reads CASSEWSGSDTNEKLFF. The CDR3 coding sequence is TGTGCCAGCAGTGAATGGAGTGGGAGTGATACTAATGAAAAACTGTTTTTT.